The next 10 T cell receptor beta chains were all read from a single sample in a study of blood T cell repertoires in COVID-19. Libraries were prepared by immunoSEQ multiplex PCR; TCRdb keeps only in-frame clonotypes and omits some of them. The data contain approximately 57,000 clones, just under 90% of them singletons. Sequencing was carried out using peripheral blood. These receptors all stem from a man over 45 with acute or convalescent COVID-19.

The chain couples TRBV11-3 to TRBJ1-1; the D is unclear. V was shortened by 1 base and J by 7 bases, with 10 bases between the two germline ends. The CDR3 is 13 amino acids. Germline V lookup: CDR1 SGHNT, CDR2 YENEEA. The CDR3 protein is CASSLGPGNEAFF. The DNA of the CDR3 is TGTGCCAGCAGCTTAGGTCCGGGGAATGAAGCTTTCTTT.

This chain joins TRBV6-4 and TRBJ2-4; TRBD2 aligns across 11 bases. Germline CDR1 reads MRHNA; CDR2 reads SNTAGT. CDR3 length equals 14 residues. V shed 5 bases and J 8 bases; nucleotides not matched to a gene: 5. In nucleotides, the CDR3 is TGTGCCAGCAGTCGTAGCGGGGGGGTTGACATTCAGTACTTC. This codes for CASSRSGGVDIQYF.

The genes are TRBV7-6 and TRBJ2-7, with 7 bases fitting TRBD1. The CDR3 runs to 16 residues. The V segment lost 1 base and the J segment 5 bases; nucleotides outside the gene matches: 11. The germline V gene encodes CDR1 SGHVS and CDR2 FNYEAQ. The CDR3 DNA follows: TGTGCCAGCAGCTTAGAGGCCGACAGGGCTAATCACGAGCAGTACTTC. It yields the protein CASSLEADRANHEQYF.

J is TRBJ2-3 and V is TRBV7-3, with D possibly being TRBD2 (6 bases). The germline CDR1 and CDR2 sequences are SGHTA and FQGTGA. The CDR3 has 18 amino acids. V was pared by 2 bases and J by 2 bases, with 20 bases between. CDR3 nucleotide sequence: TGTGCCAGCAGCTTACGGGGAGGCGGATTGGGATTCACAGATACGCAGTATTTT. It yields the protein CASSLRGGGLGFTDTQYF. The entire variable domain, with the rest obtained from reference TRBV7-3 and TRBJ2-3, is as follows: GAGVSQTPSNKVTEKGKYVELRCDPISGHTALYWYRQSLGQGPEFLIYFQGTGAADDSGLPNDRFFAVRPEGSVSTLKIQRTERGDSAVYLCASSLRGGGLGFTDTQYFGPGTRLTVL.

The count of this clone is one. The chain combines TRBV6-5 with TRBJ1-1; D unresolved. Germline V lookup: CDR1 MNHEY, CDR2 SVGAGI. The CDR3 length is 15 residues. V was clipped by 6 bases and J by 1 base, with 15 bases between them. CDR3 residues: CASRAGRVTNTEAFF. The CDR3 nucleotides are TGTGCCAGCAGGGCGGGTCGGGTTACGAACACTGAAGCTTTCTTT.

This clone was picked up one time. The DNA of the CDR3 is TGTGCCAGCAGCCCTAGCGGACGGTACGAGCAGTACTTC. It encodes CASSPSGRYEQYF. The V and J genes are TRBV7-9 and TRBJ2-7, with 7 bases matching TRBD2. The trim removed 5 bases at V and 4 bases at J, leaving 5 bases unmatched. The CDR3 covers 13 residues. Germline CDR1 reads SEHNR; CDR2 reads FQNEAQ (reference sequence).

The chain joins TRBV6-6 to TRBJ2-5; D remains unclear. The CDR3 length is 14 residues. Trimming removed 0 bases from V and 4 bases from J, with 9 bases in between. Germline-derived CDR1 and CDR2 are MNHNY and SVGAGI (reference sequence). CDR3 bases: TGTGCCAGCAGTTACTCTCGGGTCGGAGAGACCCAGTACTTC. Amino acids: CASSYSRVGETQYF.

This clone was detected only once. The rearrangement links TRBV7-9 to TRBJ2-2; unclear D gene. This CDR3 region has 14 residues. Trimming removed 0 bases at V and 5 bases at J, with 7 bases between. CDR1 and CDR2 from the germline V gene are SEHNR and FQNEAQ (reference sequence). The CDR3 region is CASSLASRTGELFF. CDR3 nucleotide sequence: TGTGCCAGCAGCTTAGCGTCCAGGACCGGGGAGCTGTTTTTT.

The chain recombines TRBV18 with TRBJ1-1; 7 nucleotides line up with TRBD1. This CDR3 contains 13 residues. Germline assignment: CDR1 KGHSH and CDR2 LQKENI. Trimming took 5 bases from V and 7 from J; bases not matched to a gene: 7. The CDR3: CASSSGQTFEAFF. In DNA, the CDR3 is TGTGCCAGCTCATCGGGACAGACTTTTGAAGCTTTCTTT.

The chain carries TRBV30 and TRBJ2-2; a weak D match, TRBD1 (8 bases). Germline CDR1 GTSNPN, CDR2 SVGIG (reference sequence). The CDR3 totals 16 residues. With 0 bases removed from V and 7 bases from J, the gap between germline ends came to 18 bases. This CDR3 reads CAWSVPLTGGVGELFF. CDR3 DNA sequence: TGTGCCTGGAGTGTACCTCTCACAGGGGGGGTCGGGGAGCTGTTTTTT.